One and the same sample provided the 23 T cell receptor beta chains below, sequenced in a study of blood T cell repertoires in COVID-19. The assay was immunoSEQ multiplex PCR, and TCRdb's table has in-frame clones only and misses some. The data contain over 400,000 clones, 80% to 90% of them seen just once; the ten biggest clones take up roughly 8.5%. The sample was PBMCs or T cells enriched from blood (not recorded which). These receptors all come from a woman aged 55-70 years who had recovered from COVID-19.

The rearrangement links TRBV20-1 to TRBJ1-2; 7 bases map to TRBD1. CDR1 and CDR2 (germline): DFQATT, SNEGSKA (reference sequence). This CDR3 contains 11 residues. The V gene end was trimmed by 6 bases and the J gene end by 4 bases; junction bases not matched to a gene: 2. CDR3 DNA sequence: TGCAGTGCCGGGACAGTCTATGGCTACACCTTC. Encoded protein: CSAGTVYGYTF.

The genes are TRBV27 and TRBJ2-2; 11 nucleotides align to TRBD1. Germline V lookup: CDR1 MNHEY, CDR2 SMNVEV (reference sequence). The CDR3 is 15 amino acids. V dropped 3 bases and J dropped 6; count of bases not matched to a gene: 3. This CDR3 is CASSFGTGGSGELFF. In nucleotides, the CDR3 is TGTGCCAGCAGTTTCGGGACAGGGGGTTCCGGGGAGCTGTTTTTT.

The J gene is TRBJ1-4, the V gene TRBV5-1; D remains unclear. The CDR3 is 17 amino acids. Germline-derived CDR1 and CDR2 are SGHRS and YFSETQ. Trimming left V 0 bases short and J 4 bases short, with 16 bases between. The CDR3 here is CASSLGLLSGLNEKLFF. The CDR3, as DNA: TGCGCCAGCAGCTTGGGGCTTCTTTCCGGACTTAATGAAAAACTGTTTTTT.

V and J are TRBV7-9 and TRBJ2-5; 10 nucleotides match TRBD2. V lost 5 bases and J lost 5; bases outside the gene matches: 11. There are 16 residues in the CDR3. The germline V gene encodes CDR1 SEHNR and CDR2 FQNEAQ (reference sequence). This CDR3 is CASSRRSSGGWETQYF. The DNA for the CDR3 is TGTGCCAGCAGCCGAAGGTCTAGCGGGGGTTGGGAGACCCAGTACTTC.

The chain uses TRBV5-6 and TRBJ2-1, with D possibly TRBD1 on 5 matching bases. The CDR3 totals 13 residues. V was cut by 1 base and J by 4 bases, with 6 bases left in between. CDR1 and CDR2 from the germline V gene are SGHDT and YYEEEE. For the CDR3, the DNA is TGTGCCAGCAGCTTGACAGGTTACAATGAGCAGTTCTTC. Amino acids: CASSLTGYNEQFF.

This clone has just one count. The chain recombines TRBV30 with TRBJ1-5, with D possibly matching TRBD1 (6 bases). V dropped 4 bases and J dropped 3 bases, with 13 bases sitting between them. In germline, CDR1 is GTSNPN, CDR2 SVGIG (reference sequence). The length of the CDR3 is 14 residues. The CDR3 DNA is TGTGCCTGGACCGGACAGACCCTCAATCAGCCCCAGCATTTT. Translated: CAWTGQTLNQPQHF.

In the case of this clone: This specimen includes other DNA sequences encoding the same CDR3. The rearrangement uses TRBV2 and TRBJ1-3; D uncertain. Germline V lookup: CDR1 SNHLY, CDR2 FYNNEI. The CDR3 is 13 residues long. V gave up 4 bases and J gave up 3 bases, with 7 bases separating them. The CDR3 DNA follows: TGTGCCAGCAGTGCCACGGGTGGAAACACCATATATTTT. Translation gives CASSATGGNTIYF. Filled out from reference TRBV2 and TRBJ1-3, the complete variable domain reads EPEVTQTPSHQVTQMGQEVILRCVPISNHLYFYWYRQILGQKVEFLVSFYNNEISEKSEIFDDQFSVERPDGSNFTLKIRSTKLEDSAMYFCASSATGGNTIYFGEGSWLTVV.

The V and J genes are TRBV10-3 and TRBJ1-1; 7 bases line up with TRBD1. From germline, CDR1 is ENHRY and CDR2 SYGVKD. The V gene end was trimmed by 0 bases and the J gene end by 3 bases; junction bases not matched to a gene: 1. This CDR3 comprises 14 residues. The CDR3 loop is CAISESTGYTEAFF. The CDR3 coding sequence is TGTGCCATCAGTGAGTCGACAGGGTACACTGAAGCTTTCTTT.

J is TRBJ1-5 and V is TRBV7-2; TRBD1 matches at 9 bases. The length of the CDR3 is 15 residues. V shed 5 bases, J shed 7 bases, and the junction held 9 bases outside the gene matches. The V gene's germline CDR1 is SGHTA and CDR2 FQGNSA. Here the CDR3 DNA reads TGTGCCAGCAGCCCACTACAGGGGGCGGGCCAGCCCCAGCATTTT. This gives the protein CASSPLQGAGQPQHF.

The gene calls are TRBV6-5 and TRBJ2-7; 7 nucleotides line up with TRBD2. The CDR3 consists of 14 residues. Germline lookup yields CDR1 MNHEY and CDR2 SVGAGI. The junction had 3 bases not matched to a gene; V was cut back by 2 bases and J by 2 bases. CDR3 protein: CASSYVAGAYEQYF. The CDR3 DNA reads TGTGCCAGCAGTTACGTAGCGGGCGCCTACGAGCAGTACTTC.

The V gene is TRBV30, the J gene TRBJ1-5, with D tentatively TRBD1 (6 bases). From germline, CDR1 is GTSNPN and CDR2 SVGIG (reference sequence). V shed 2 bases and J shed 7 bases, with 12 bases lying between them. The CDR3 runs to 13 residues. The CDR3 sequence: CAWSTGGRQPQHF. CDR3 in DNA: TGTGCCTGGAGTACGGGGGGGCGGCAGCCCCAGCATTTT.

The chain links TRBV6-5 to TRBJ2-1, with 7 bases fitting TRBD1. Trimming at V came to 6 bases and at J to 4 bases, leaving 9 bases not matched to a gene. Germline assignment: CDR1 MNHEY and CDR2 SVGAGI. This CDR3 is 15 amino acids long. In nucleotides, the CDR3 is TGTGCCAGCAGGGCCGGGACAGTGATTTACAATGAGCAGTTCTTC. Its protein product is CASRAGTVIYNEQFF.

This clone was counted between two and nine times. The chain employs TRBV18 and TRBJ2-1; 13 bases are shared with TRBD2. V dropped 3 bases and J dropped 4; count of bases not matched to a gene: 9. There are 18 residues in the CDR3. Germline CDR1 and CDR2: KGHSH and LQKENI. CDR3 DNA: TGTGCCAGCTCACCTCGGACTAGCGGGGGCCTATCTTACAATGAGCAGTTCTTC. This encodes CASSPRTSGGLSYNEQFF.

This clone was picked up one time. V and J are TRBV18 and TRBJ1-6; D is undetermined. The germline V and J ends were trimmed by 2 bases and 4 bases, with 9 bases remaining between them. CDR1 KGHSH and CDR2 LQKENI come from the germline V gene. This CDR3 contains 15 residues. CDR3 sequence reads: CASSPGPQYNSPLHF. CDR3 bases: TGTGCCAGCTCACCAGGGCCTCAGTATAATTCACCCCTCCACTTT.

The chain recombines TRBV12-5 with TRBJ1-5; no clear D gene. The CDR3 length is 21 residues. CDR1 LGHNT and CDR2 FRNRAP come from the germline V gene. Trimming stripped 5 bases from V and 0 bases from J, with 29 bases between. The CDR3 DNA follows: TGTGCTAGTGGTCCCATCCCCGACGGAGACCACCCTCTGTATAGCAATCAGCCCCAGCATTTT. This sequence encodes CASGPIPDGDHPLYSNQPQHF.

The chain couples TRBV19 to TRBJ2-7, with 10 positions matching TRBD1. The V segment lost 5 bases and the J segment 3 bases; nucleotides outside the gene matches: 1. The CDR3 is 13 residues long. Germline V gene data show CDR1 as LNHDA and CDR2 as SQIVND (reference sequence). The CDR3 bases are TGTGCCAGTAGTCGGACAGGGGGCTACGAGCAGTACTTC. Translation: CASSRTGGYEQYF.

The V gene is TRBV6-5, the J gene TRBJ1-1, with 7 bases matching TRBD1. J gave up 4 bases and V 6 bases, and 8 bases lay outside the gene matches. Germline CDR1 MNHEY, CDR2 SVGAGI. The CDR3 extends over 14 amino acids. CDR3 loop: CASRAGRGATEAFF. As DNA, the CDR3 is TGTGCCAGCAGGGCGGGCAGGGGGGCCACTGAAGCTTTCTTT.

CDR3 in DNA: TGTGCCAGCAGCTTCAAACTACCCTACAATGAGCAGTTCTTC. It yields the protein CASSFKLPYNEQFF. The V and J genes are TRBV11-2 and TRBJ2-1; no definite D call. The CDR3 is 14 residues long. Germline V gene lookup returns CDR1 SGHAT and CDR2 FQNNGV. Trimming shortened V by 3 bases and J by 2 bases, and 8 bases separated the two germline ends.

This chain links TRBV12-3 or TRBV12-4 with TRBJ1-2, with D tentatively TRBD1 (5 bases). The CDR3 loop spans 13 amino acids. Trimming left V 3 bases short and J 3 bases short, with 8 bases between. Here the CDR3 reads CASSFQGHYGYTF. CDR3 bases: TGTGCCAGCAGTTTTCAGGGCCACTATGGCTACACCTTC.

The chain links TRBV29-1 to TRBJ1-1, with a possible D match to TRBD1 (5 bases). This CDR3 comprises 13 residues. Trimming took off 7 bases at V and 5 bases at J, with 17 bases between the two ends. CDR1 and CDR2 from the germline V gene are SQVTM and ANQGSEA. The CDR3 reads CSARAGPGTEAFF. Written as DNA, the CDR3 is TGCAGCGCTCGTGCGGGACCCGGGACTGAAGCTTTCTTT.

This clone is a singleton in its sample. The rearrangement links TRBV6-5 to TRBJ2-3; 9 bases line up with TRBD1. The V segment lost 5 bases and the J segment 2 bases; nucleotides outside the gene matches: 5. Germline V gives CDR1 MNHEY, CDR2 SVGAGI. The CDR3 consists of 15 residues. CDR3 bases: TGTGCCAGCAGTACCCGGGACAGGGTCACAGATACGCAGTATTTT. The encoded protein is CASSTRDRVTDTQYF.

The J gene is TRBJ2-1, the V gene TRBV27, with 10 bases lining up with TRBD2. Looked up from germline, CDR1 is MNHEY and CDR2 is SMNVEV (reference sequence). The CDR3 totals 14 residues. J gave up 9 bases and V 5 bases, and 7 bases lay outside the gene matches. CDR3 in DNA: TGTGCCAGCAGTCCGAGCGGGGGGGCGGTTGAGCAGTTCTTC. As protein: CASSPSGGAVEQFF.

V usage is TRBV20-1 and J usage is TRBJ2-1; 7 nucleotides align to TRBD2. V lost 3 bases, J lost 9 bases, and 11 bases stayed unmatched. The CDR3 has 14 residues. CDR1 DFQATT and CDR2 SNEGSKA come from the germline V gene (reference sequence). CDR3 bases: TGCAGTGCTAGTGCCCTTCCGGGGGGAATTGAGCAGTTCTTC. Protein product: CSASALPGGIEQFF.